What follows is one TCR beta chain and its context. Its antigen remains undetermined. Base qualities are not provided; no much larger clone lies one nucleotide away. The source of the sample is a study of blood T cell repertoires in COVID-19 (dated by TCRdb to the early 2020s). As for the study more broadly: Samples from collaborators originated in the United States, Italy and Spain and spanned both the acute and convalescent phases of COVID-19. The prospective study material was composed of cDNA or gDNA derived from T cells, B-cell-depleted T cells, or PBMCs. Subjects who had been exposed to COVID-19, were actively infected with it, or had recovered from it provided the deeply sampled blood TCRbeta repertoires that made up the dataset. The repertoires were released in a freely available public database intended as a resource for research on the immune response to SARS-CoV-2. Samples were obtained from the ongoing ImmuneRACE study (first 160 participants) and from approximately 1,200 subjects provided by 6 global collaborators. A de-identified subject ID, COVID-19 status, age in years and sex were almost always included in the sample metadata. Where available, HLA class I and class II types were obtained from metadata supplied by the sample provider rather than from assay-based typing. Overall results and qualifications from the work: How much clinical and demographic metadata was included differed by source and by participant, and the metadata was provided uncurated.

Enrolling through a virtual design, the prospective study's participants ranged in age from roughly 18 to 95 years and lived across about two dozen United States geographic areas. In the prospective study, participants were assigned to cohorts based on the clinical history participants reported in a screening survey and a study questionnaire. Recovered participants in ImmuneRACE Cohort 3 were defined as having two consecutive negative NP/OP PCR tests, clearance from a healthcare professional, or resolution of symptoms. Mobile phlebotomists in the prospective study collected whole blood, serum and a nasopharyngeal or oropharyngeal swab from every participant. Over a roughly 2-month period, participants in the prospective study had the option of providing additional blood draws and questionnaires. Before DNA extraction, blood samples from the prospective study were shipped at room temperature or frozen.

V loses 6 bases of germline sequence and J loses 0 bases, and the interval between the two ends is 9 bases. CDR1 and CDR2 (MNHEY, SVGAGI) derive from the germline V gene. Counted from cysteine to phenylalanine, this CDR3 has 13 amino acids. The sequence is cut down to CDR3 DNA, 39 bases in frame from base 1. TCRbeta CDR3 regions were amplified from genomic DNA using the immunoSEQ Assay, a bias-controlled multiplex PCR. The paper's data handling went like this. The number of nucleated cells in each sample was estimated from the amplification of reference gene primers within the assay. Sequence reads were collapsed and filtered to measure the absolute abundance of every unique TCRbeta CDR3 rearrangement. For each sample, productive Simpson clonality was calculated as the square root of Simpson's diversity index over productive rearrangements. TCRdb mirrors the immuneACCESS table, restricted to in-frame sequences. Some clones are absent from its copies; in checked studies, under half trace to an unresolved V gene, and the reason for the others is unknown. The V and J calls and clone size were taken over from that table, and D and trimming were inferred from the DNA. The sample yields about 400,000 clones; about 90% were counted once. About 2.7% of the sample is taken by the ten largest.

The TCR sequence derives from a woman in her 30s who had recovered from COVID-19. The chain uses TRBV6-5 and TRBJ2-7; confidence is insufficient to name the D gene. Sequences were obtained from PBMCs or T cells enriched from blood (not recorded which). The DNA reads as follows: TGTGCCAGCAGGGCTAGTTCCTCCTACGAGCAGTACTTC. It specifies CASRASSSYEQYF.